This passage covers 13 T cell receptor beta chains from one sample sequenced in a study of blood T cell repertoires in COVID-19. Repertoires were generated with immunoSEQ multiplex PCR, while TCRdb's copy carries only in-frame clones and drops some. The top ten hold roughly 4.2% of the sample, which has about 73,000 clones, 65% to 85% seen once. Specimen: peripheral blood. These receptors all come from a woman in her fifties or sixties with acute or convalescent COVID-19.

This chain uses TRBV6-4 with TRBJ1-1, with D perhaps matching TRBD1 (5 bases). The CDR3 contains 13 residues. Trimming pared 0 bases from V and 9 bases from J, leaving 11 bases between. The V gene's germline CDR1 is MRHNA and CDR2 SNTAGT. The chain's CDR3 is CASSDSRGDKAFF. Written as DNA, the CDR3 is TGTGCCAGCAGTGACTCCCGGGGGGATAAAGCTTTCTTT.

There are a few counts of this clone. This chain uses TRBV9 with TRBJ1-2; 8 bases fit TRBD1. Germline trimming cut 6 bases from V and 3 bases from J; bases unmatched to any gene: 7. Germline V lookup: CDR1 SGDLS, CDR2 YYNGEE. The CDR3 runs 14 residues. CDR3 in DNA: TGTGCCAGCAAAAAGGGACAGGACCACTATGGCTACACCTTC. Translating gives CASKKGQDHYGYTF.

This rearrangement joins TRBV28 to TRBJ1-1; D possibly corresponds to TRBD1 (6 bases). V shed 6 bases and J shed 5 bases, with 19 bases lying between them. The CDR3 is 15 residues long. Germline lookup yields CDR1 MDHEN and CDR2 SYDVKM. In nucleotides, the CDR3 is TGTGCCAGCAGATCCTACAGGGACACCTTTACTGAAGCTTTCTTT. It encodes CASRSYRDTFTEAFF.

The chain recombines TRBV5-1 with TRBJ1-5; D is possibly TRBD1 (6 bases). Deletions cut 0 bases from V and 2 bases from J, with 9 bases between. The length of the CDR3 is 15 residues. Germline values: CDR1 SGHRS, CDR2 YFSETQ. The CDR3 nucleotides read TGCGCCAGCAGCTTGGTCCCAGGGGGCAATCAGCCCCAGCATTTT. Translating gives CASSLVPGGNQPQHF.

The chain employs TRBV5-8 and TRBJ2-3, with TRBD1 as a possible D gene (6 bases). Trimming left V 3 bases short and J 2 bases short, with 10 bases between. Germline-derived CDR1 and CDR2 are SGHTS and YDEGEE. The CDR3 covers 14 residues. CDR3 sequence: CASSSGQLTDTQYF. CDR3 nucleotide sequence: TGTGCCAGCAGCTCGGGACAACTCACAGATACGCAGTATTTT.

In DNA form, the CDR3 reads TGTGCCAGCCGGGGGAATGAAAAACTGTTTTTT. Residues: CASRGNEKLFF. This chain links TRBV27 with TRBJ1-4; TRBD1 might be the D (5 bases). Trimming removed 8 bases at V and 5 bases at J, with 6 bases between. There are 11 residues in the CDR3. Per the germline V gene, CDR1 is MNHEY and CDR2 is SMNVEV (reference sequence).

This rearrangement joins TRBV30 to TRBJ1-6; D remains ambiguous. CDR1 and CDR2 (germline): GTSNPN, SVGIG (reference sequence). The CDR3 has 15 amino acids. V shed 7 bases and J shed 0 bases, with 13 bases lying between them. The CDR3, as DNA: TGTGCCTCCAAGACATCCGTCTCCTATAATTCACCCCTCCACTTT. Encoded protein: CASKTSVSYNSPLHF.

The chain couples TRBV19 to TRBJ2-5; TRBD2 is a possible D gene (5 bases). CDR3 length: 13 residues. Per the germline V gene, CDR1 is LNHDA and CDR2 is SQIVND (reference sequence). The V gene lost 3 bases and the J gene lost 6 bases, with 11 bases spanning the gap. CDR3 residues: CASSINGIQTQYF. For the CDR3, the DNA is TGTGCCAGTAGTATTAACGGGATACAGACCCAGTACTTC.

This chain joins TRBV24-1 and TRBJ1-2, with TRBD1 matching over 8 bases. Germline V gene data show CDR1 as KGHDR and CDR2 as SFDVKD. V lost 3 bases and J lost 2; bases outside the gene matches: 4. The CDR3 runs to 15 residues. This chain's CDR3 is CATSDAGTGNYGYTF. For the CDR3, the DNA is TGTGCCACCAGTGATGCCGGGACAGGAAACTATGGCTACACCTTC.

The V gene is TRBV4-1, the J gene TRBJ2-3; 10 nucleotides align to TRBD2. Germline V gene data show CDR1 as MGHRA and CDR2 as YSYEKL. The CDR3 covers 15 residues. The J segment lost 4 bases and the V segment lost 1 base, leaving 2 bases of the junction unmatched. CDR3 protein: CASSQGAGGADTQYF. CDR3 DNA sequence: TGCGCCAGCAGCCAAGGAGCGGGAGGGGCAGATACGCAGTATTTT.

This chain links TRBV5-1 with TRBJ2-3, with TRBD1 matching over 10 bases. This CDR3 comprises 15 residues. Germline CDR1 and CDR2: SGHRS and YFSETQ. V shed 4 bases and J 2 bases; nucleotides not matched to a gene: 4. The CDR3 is CASSKGQGYTDTQYF. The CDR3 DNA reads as TGCGCCAGCAGCAAGGGACAGGGGTACACAGATACGCAGTATTTT. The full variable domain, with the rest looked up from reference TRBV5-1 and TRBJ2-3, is KAGVTQTPRYLIKTRGQQVTLSCSPISGHRSVSWYQQTPGQGLQFLFEYFSETQRNKGNFPGRFSGRQFSNSRSEMNVSTLELGDSALYLCASSKGQGYTDTQYFGPGTRLTVL.

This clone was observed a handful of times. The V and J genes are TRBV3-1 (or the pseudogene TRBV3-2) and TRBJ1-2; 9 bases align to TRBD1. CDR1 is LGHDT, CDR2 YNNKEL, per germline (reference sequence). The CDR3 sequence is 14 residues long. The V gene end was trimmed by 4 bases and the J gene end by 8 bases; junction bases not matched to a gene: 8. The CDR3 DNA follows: TGTGCCAGCAGCCCCGGACAGGGGCAGAGGGGCTACACCTTC. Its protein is CASSPGQGQRGYTF.

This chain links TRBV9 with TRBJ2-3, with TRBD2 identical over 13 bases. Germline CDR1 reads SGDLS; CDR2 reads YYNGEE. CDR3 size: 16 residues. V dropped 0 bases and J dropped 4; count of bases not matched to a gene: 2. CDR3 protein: CASSVAGTSGADTQYF. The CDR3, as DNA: TGTGCCAGCAGCGTAGCTGGGACTAGCGGGGCAGATACGCAGTATTTT.